The 31 T cell receptor beta chains in this list originate from one sample, sequenced in a study of identical twins (dated by TCRdb to 2016 to 2017). Library preparation used 5' RACE. Sequenced on an Illumina HiSeq 2000. TCRdb cleaned the public reads at Q25 with fastp, built clones with MiXCR and kept in-frame beta chains. Rows with one shared CDR3 protein collapse into an entry with the most common genes and DNA. The sample table lists approximately 600,000 distinct CDR3 sequences, roughly 7.1% of them with a count of one. The top ten clonotypes cover 1.6% of the sample. These same data were also listed under a study on yellow fever vaccine responses in identical twins.

Sequencing used PBMCs. Receptors originate from a young woman in good health.

The chain employs TRBV7-9 and TRBJ1-6; 7 positions match TRBD1. This CDR3 region has 14 residues. With 3 bases clipped from V and 6 bases from J, the junction kept 2 bases outside the gene matches. Germline CDR1 is SEHNR and CDR2 is FQNEAQ (reference sequence). The CDR3 sequence is CASSFDRANSPLHF. The CDR3 coding sequence is TGTGCCAGCAGCTTCGACAGGGCTAATTCACCCCTCCACTTT.

This clonotype turned up a few times. The chain employs TRBV2 and TRBJ1-5; D remains ambiguous. Per the germline V gene, CDR1 is SNHLY and CDR2 is FYNNEI. V was shortened by 3 bases and J by 2 bases, with 8 bases between the two germline ends. CDR3 length equals 14 residues. CDR3 in amino acids: CASSDDRRNQPQHF. The CDR3 nucleotides read TGTGCCAGCAGTGACGACCGGCGCAATCAGCCCCAGCATTTT.

The table lists this clonotype with many counts. The rearrangement joins TRBV7-8 to TRBJ2-1; TRBD2 matches at 12 bases. The ends lost 5 bases at V and 2 bases at J; junction bases unmatched: 13. This CDR3 is built from 19 residues. Germline values: CDR1 SGHVS, CDR2 FQNEAQ. In DNA form, the CDR3 reads TGTGCCAGCAGCCTGCCCAAAACCCGGACTAGCGGGACCTACAATGAGCAGTTCTTC. It translates to CASSLPKTRTSGTYNEQFF.

The chain links TRBV5-1 to TRBJ2-6; D gene unclear. Looked up from germline, CDR1 is SGHRS and CDR2 is YFSETQ. This CDR3 has 17 residues. V was cut by 6 bases and J by 4 bases, with 20 bases left in between. This chain's CDR3 is CASTVSASIPGANVLTF. DNA for the CDR3: TGCGCCAGCACCGTTTCGGCGTCAATCCCCGGGGCCAACGTCCTGACTTTC. The full variable domain, its missing parts supplied by reference TRBV5-1 and TRBJ2-6, is KAGVTQTPRYLIKTRGQQVTLSCSPISGHRSVSWYQQTPGQGLQFLFEYFSETQRNKGNFPGRFSGRQFSNSRSEMNVSTLELGDSALYLCASTVSASIPGANVLTFGAGSRLTVL.

This clonotype was found a few times. The rearrangement links TRBV25-1 to TRBJ2-3, with a weak D call TRBD2 (6 bases). The CDR3 is made up of 15 amino acids. Trimming cost V 0 bases and J 2 bases, with 9 bases left between them. Germline CDR1 is MGHDK and CDR2 is SYGVNS. CDR3 region: CASSEYRGNTDTQYF. CDR3 nucleotide sequence: TGTGCCAGCAGTGAATATCGGGGGAACACAGATACGCAGTATTTT.

This clonotype was detected a few times. The chain has TRBV3-1 and TRBJ1-2; D might be TRBD1 (6 bases). V was clipped by 0 bases and J by 10 bases, with 24 bases between them. This CDR3 contains 17 residues. Per the germline V gene, CDR1 is LGHDT and CDR2 is YNNKEL (reference sequence). The CDR3 loop is CASSQEGGLRMGGDYTF. The CDR3 nucleotides read TGTGCCAGCAGCCAAGAAGGGGGACTCCGGATGGGGGGCGACTACACCTTC.

This clonotype was detected only once. CDR3 coding DNA: TGTGCCAGCAGCTCGCATAGTTCAGGGTACACCGGGGAGCTGTTTTTT. Encoded protein: CASSSHSSGYTGELFF. The V call is TRBV7-9, the J call TRBJ2-2, with D possibly TRBD1 on 5 matching bases. CDR3 length: 16 amino acids. Trimming removed 4 bases from V and 3 bases from J, with 15 bases in between. Germline lookup yields CDR1 SEHNR and CDR2 FQNEAQ (reference sequence).

This clonotype has a count of ten or more. DNA of the CDR3: TGCGCCAGCAGCCATCTTTCGGGAGCCTACGAGCAGTACTTC. This encodes CASSHLSGAYEQYF. The chain has TRBV4-1 and TRBJ2-7, with a possible D match to TRBD2 (6 bases). Trimming left V 3 bases short and J 2 bases short, with 11 bases between. Germline assignment: CDR1 MGHRA and CDR2 YSYEKL. This CDR3 has 14 amino acids.

The V gene is TRBV12-3 or TRBV12-4, the J gene TRBJ2-1; TRBD2 is a possible D gene (5 bases). This CDR3 comprises 13 residues. V was pared by 2 bases and J by 8 bases, with 10 bases between. DNA for the CDR3: TGTGCCAGCAGTTTATTAGGAGGCGATGAGCAGTTCTTC. Translation: CASSLLGGDEQFF.

This clonotype has ten or more counts. This chain uses TRBV20-1 with TRBJ2-7; 9 bases agree with TRBD1. This CDR3 is 13 amino acids long. Germline trimming cut 6 bases from V and 0 bases from J; bases unmatched to any gene: 3. CDR1 and CDR2 from the germline V gene are DFQATT and SNEGSKA (reference sequence). The CDR3 region is CSAWDRDSYEQYF. CDR3 sequence (DNA): TGCAGTGCCTGGGACAGGGACTCCTACGAGCAGTACTTC.

At least ten counts were recorded for this clonotype. The chain uses TRBV10-3 and TRBJ2-5; D is unclear. Trimming took off 8 bases at V and 2 bases at J, with 12 bases between the two ends. The CDR3 extends over 13 amino acids. Germline loops: CDR1 ENHRY, CDR2 SYGVKD. The CDR3 sequence: CAISGRSQETQYF. The CDR3 DNA is TGTGCCATCTCTGGGCGGTCGCAAGAGACCCAGTACTTC.

This clonotype was observed a handful of times. The chain couples TRBV4-1 to TRBJ1-4; no clear D gene. Germline V gene data show CDR1 as MGHRA and CDR2 as YSYEKL. CDR3 length equals 13 residues. Trimming removed 3 bases from V and 8 bases from J, with 10 bases in between. The CDR3 here is CASSQTAGEKLFF. In nucleotides, the CDR3 is TGCGCCAGCAGCCAGACGGCGGGGGAAAAACTGTTTTTT.

This clonotype was observed a handful of times. Written as DNA, the CDR3 is TGTGCGAGCGGGCAAGAGGGGAGTGAGCAGTTCTTC. As protein: CASGQEGSEQFF. The V call is TRBV28, the J call TRBJ2-1; weak D call: TRBD2 (6 bases). The CDR3 runs to 12 residues. The germline V gene has CDR1 MDHEN and CDR2 SYDVKM.

The chain has TRBV20-1 and TRBJ2-3; 10 nucleotides align to TRBD2. V dropped 1 base and J dropped 3; count of bases not matched to a gene: 7. CDR3 length: 16 residues. Germline CDR1 reads DFQATT; CDR2 reads SNEGSKA (reference sequence). CDR3 sequence (DNA): TGCAGTGCTAGAGCTAGCGGGGGCCCAAAGACAGATACGCAGTATTTT. Translation gives CSARASGGPKTDTQYF.

This clonotype was recorded many times. This chain joins TRBV5-1 and TRBJ2-2; D is uncertain. In germline, CDR1 is SGHRS, CDR2 YFSETQ. V was cut by 4 bases and J by 3 bases, with 16 bases left in between. This CDR3 contains 16 residues. The CDR3 DNA is TGCGCCAGCAGCCCGGTTCCTGGTTTTCACACCGGGGAGCTGTTTTTT. This codes for CASSPVPGFHTGELFF.

This clonotype was counted only a few times. The V call is TRBV29-1, the J call TRBJ1-1; D gene ambiguous. This CDR3 has 10 residues. Germline CDR1 SQVTM, CDR2 ANQGSEA. With 7 bases removed from V and 1 base from J, the gap between germline ends came to 4 bases. CDR3 sequence (DNA): TGCAGCGCGCAGAACACTGAAGCTTTCTTT. Its translation: CSAQNTEAFF. Filled out from reference TRBV29-1 and TRBJ1-1, the complete variable domain reads SAVISQKPSRDICQRGTSLTIQCQVDSQVTMMFWYRQQPGQSLTLIATANQGSEATYESGFVIDKFPISRPNLTFSTLTVSNMSPEDSSIYLCSAQNTEAFFGQGTRLTVV.

This clonotype appeared a few times. V is TRBV20-1 and J is TRBJ2-7; TRBD2 matches at 13 bases. This CDR3 contains 14 residues. Unmatched junction bases numbered 3, after V lost 5 bases and J lost 2 bases. CDR1 and CDR2 from the germline V gene are DFQATT and SNEGSKA (reference sequence). CDR3 in amino acids: CSASLAGGPYEQYV. CDR3 bases: TGCAGTGCTTCACTAGCGGGGGGGCCCTACGAGCAGTACGTC.

Only a few counts were recorded for this clonotype. The chain has TRBV5-1 and TRBJ2-3; 11 bases map to TRBD2. In germline, CDR1 is SGHRS, CDR2 YFSETQ. The V and J ends lost 4 bases and 5 bases, in that order; junction bases with no gene match: 9. The CDR3 contains 16 residues. Here the CDR3 reads CASSPNSGGALDTQYF. The CDR3 bases are TGCGCCAGCAGCCCCAATAGCGGGGGGGCCTTAGATACGCAGTATTTT.

In this sample, this clonotype turned up many times. The chain carries TRBV27 and TRBJ1-6, with D unclear. The CDR3 contains 17 residues. V lost 1 base and J 0 bases, leaving 10 bases between the germline ends. CDR1 is MNHEY and CDR2 is SMNVEV in the germline V gene (reference sequence). The chain's CDR3 is CASSLLPRNSYNSPLHF. In nucleotides, the CDR3 is TGTGCCAGCAGTTTATTACCACGCAACTCCTATAATTCACCCCTCCACTTT.

This chain joins TRBV20-1 and TRBJ2-1, with 10 bases aligning to TRBD2. This CDR3 contains 14 residues. Germline CDR1 DFQATT, CDR2 SNEGSKA (reference sequence). V dropped 6 bases and J dropped 4; count of bases not matched to a gene: 6. Written as DNA, the CDR3 is TGCAGTGCCCAACTAGCGGGGCGATACAATGAGCAGTTCTTC. As protein: CSAQLAGRYNEQFF.

This clonotype was detected a few times. This chain uses TRBV7-9 with TRBJ2-5, with D uncertain. Germline-derived CDR1 and CDR2 are SEHNR and FQNEAQ (reference sequence). The CDR3 is 14 amino acids. Trimming took off 1 base at V and 4 bases at J, with 10 bases between the two ends. The CDR3 sequence is CASSLVDPGETQYF. CDR3 sequence (DNA): TGTGCCAGCAGCTTAGTGGACCCTGGAGAGACCCAGTACTTC. Filled out from reference TRBV7-9 and TRBJ2-5, the complete variable domain reads DTGVSQNPRHKITKRGQNVTFRCDPISEHNRLYWYRQTLGQGPEFLTYFQNEAQLEKSRLLSDRFSAERPKGSFSTLEIQRTEQGDSAMYLCASSLVDPGETQYFGPGTRLLVL.

The J gene is TRBJ2-1, the V gene TRBV5-1; D may be TRBD1 (6 bases). Trimming removed 0 bases at V and 2 bases at J, with 9 bases between. The CDR3 totals 15 residues. The germline gives CDR1 SGHRS, CDR2 YFSETQ. This chain's CDR3 is CASSLGQDTYNEQFF. In DNA form, the CDR3 reads TGCGCCAGCAGCTTGGGACAGGACACCTACAATGAGCAGTTCTTC.

At least ten counts were recorded for this clonotype. V is TRBV5-1 and J is TRBJ2-7; D call uncertain. Germline CDR1 and CDR2: SGHRS and YFSETQ. The CDR3 spans 13 residues. Between the trimmed V and J ends, which lost 4 bases and 1 base, there was a span of 9 bases. The CDR3 DNA sequence: TGCGCCAGCAGCGGGGTGTATTCCTACGAGCAGTACTTC. Translation gives CASSGVYSYEQYF.

There are many counts of this clonotype. This chain links TRBV7-9 with TRBJ2-1; D is undetermined. The CDR3 extends over 14 amino acids. Trimming stripped 0 bases from V and 6 bases from J, with 9 bases between. Germline CDR1 is SEHNR and CDR2 is FQNEAQ (reference sequence). DNA of the CDR3: TGTGCCAGCAGCTTAGCCGGCCCAACCAATGAGCAGTTCTTC. Residues: CASSLAGPTNEQFF. The full variable domain, its missing parts supplied by reference TRBV7-9 and TRBJ2-1, is DTGVSQNPRHKITKRGQNVTFRCDPISEHNRLYWYRQTLGQGPEFLTYFQNEAQLEKSRLLSDRFSAERPKGSFSTLEIQRTEQGDSAMYLCASSLAGPTNEQFFGPGTRLTVL.

This clonotype was counted only a few times. The CDR3, as DNA: TGTGCCAGCAGCCAGAACCCCGGAACTTTCCCCGGGGAGCTGTTTTTT. This translates into CASSQNPGTFPGELFF. The gene calls are TRBV11-2 and TRBJ2-2; no clear D gene. CDR1 is SGHAT, CDR2 FQNNGV, per germline. Deletions cut 5 bases from V and 6 bases from J, with 19 bases between. The CDR3 has 16 residues.

This clonotype was seen repeatedly, ten times or more. The V gene is TRBV5-1, the J gene TRBJ2-7, with D perhaps TRBD1 (5 bases). Germline V gene sequence: CDR1 SGHRS, CDR2 YFSETQ. CDR3 size: 14 residues. Trimming stripped 5 bases from V and 2 bases from J, with 14 bases between. The CDR3 region has the DNA TGCGCCAGCAGACCGGACAAGGGGACCTACGAGCAGTACGTC. Residues: CASRPDKGTYEQYV.

J is TRBJ2-1 and V is TRBV3-1, with 8 bases fitting TRBD2. The ends lost 0 bases at V and 3 bases at J; junction bases unmatched: 7. Germline-derived CDR1 and CDR2 are LGHDT and YNNKEL (reference sequence). This CDR3 is 17 amino acids long. CDR3 sequence reads: CASSQDGASGLYNEQFF. CDR3 coding DNA: TGTGCCAGCAGCCAAGATGGGGCTAGCGGGCTCTACAATGAGCAGTTCTTC.

This rearrangement joins TRBV5-1 to TRBJ2-2; 12 bases line up with TRBD2. V dropped 4 bases and J dropped 6; count of bases not matched to a gene: 10. CDR3 size: 17 residues. Looked up from germline, CDR1 is SGHRS and CDR2 is YFSETQ. CDR3 nucleotides: TGCGCCAGCAGCCCGACTAGCGGGAGTGAAACTGCCGGGGAGCTGTTTTTT. Protein product: CASSPTSGSETAGELFF.

This clonotype appeared many times. The rearrangement joins TRBV29-1 to TRBJ2-3, with TRBD2 identical over 7 bases. CDR1 and CDR2 from the germline V gene are SQVTM and ANQGSEA. This CDR3 spans 15 amino acids. V lost 4 bases to trimming and J lost 5 bases; unmatched junction nucleotides: 12. The CDR3 DNA sequence: TGCAGCGTTGTAAGGGGAGGGTCCCCGGGAGATACGCAGTATTTT. Residues: CSVVRGGSPGDTQYF.

This clonotype has ten or more counts. J is TRBJ2-1 and V is TRBV20-1; D uncertain. With 7 bases removed from V and 6 bases from J, the gap between germline ends came to 13 bases. Germline V gene sequence: CDR1 DFQATT, CDR2 SNEGSKA (reference sequence). CDR3 length: 12 residues. The CDR3 region is CSGGEAANEQFF. The CDR3 region has the DNA TGCAGTGGCGGAGAAGCCGCCAATGAGCAGTTCTTC.

The chain couples TRBV10-3 to TRBJ1-1, with 9 bases lining up with TRBD1. The CDR3 runs 15 residues. The ends lost 6 bases at V and 4 bases at J; junction bases unmatched: 9. Looked up from germline, CDR1 is ENHRY and CDR2 is SYGVKD. The CDR3 bases are TGTGCCATCAGCTCAACGGGACAGGGAGGCACTGAAGCTTTCTTT. This sequence encodes CAISSTGQGGTEAFF.